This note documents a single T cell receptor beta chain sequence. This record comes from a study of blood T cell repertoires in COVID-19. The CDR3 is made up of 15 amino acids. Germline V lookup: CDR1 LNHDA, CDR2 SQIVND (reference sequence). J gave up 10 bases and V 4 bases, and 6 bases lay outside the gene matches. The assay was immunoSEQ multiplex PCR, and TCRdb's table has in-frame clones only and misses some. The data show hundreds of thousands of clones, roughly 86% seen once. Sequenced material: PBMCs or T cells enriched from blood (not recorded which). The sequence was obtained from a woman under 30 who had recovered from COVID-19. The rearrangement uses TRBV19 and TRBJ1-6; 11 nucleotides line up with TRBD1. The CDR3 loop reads CASSTWTGGVSPLHF. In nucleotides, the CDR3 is TGTGCCAGTAGTACTTGGACAGGGGGCGTCTCACCCCTCCACTTT.